This T cell receptor (beta chain) was sequenced in a study of technical replicates of blood from several donors. Sequencing was performed with immunoSEQ multiplex PCR; in TCRdb, only in-frame clones are kept and a portion is missing. The sample yields roughly 73,000 clones, around 93% seen once. In germline, CDR1 is SGHNT, CDR2 YENEEA. This CDR3 has 14 amino acids. The V gene lost 4 bases and the J gene lost 2 bases, with 12 bases spanning the gap. This receptor was obtained from a human donor in good health. J is TRBJ2-7 and V is TRBV11-3; D is possibly TRBD2 (6 bases). Sample: T cells isolated from PBMCs. The CDR3 DNA follows: TGTGCCAGCAGCTCTAGGGACTCGACCTACGAGCAGTACTTC. Its translation is CASSSRDSTYEQYF.